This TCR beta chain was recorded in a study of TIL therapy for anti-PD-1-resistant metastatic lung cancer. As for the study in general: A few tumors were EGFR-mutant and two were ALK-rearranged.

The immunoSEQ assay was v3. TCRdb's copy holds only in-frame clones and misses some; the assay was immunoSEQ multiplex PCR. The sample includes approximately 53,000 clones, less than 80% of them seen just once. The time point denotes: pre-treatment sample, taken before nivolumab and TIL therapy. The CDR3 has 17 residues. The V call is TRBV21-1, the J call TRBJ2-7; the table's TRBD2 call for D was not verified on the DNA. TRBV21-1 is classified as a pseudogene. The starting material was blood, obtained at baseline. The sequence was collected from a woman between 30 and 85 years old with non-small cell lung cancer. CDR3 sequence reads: CASSNASGGALHYEQYF. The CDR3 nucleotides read TGTGCCAGCAGCAACGCTAGCGGGGGGGCACTCCACTACGAGCAGTACTTC.